The next 8 T cell receptor beta chains were all read from a single sample in a study of cytomegalovirus exposure and HLA in healthy donors. PCR used 60 Vbeta primers and 13 Jbeta primers. Data came from immunoSEQ multiplex PCR; TCRdb stores just in-frame clones and leaves some out. Here the sample spans 110,000 to 150,000 clones, around 78% being singletons. Sequenced material: PBMCs. The receptor source for this set is a woman between 18 and 29 years old in good health and CMV-seropositive.

With respect to this clone: This is likely a read error, given that the CDR3 carries no conserved phenylalanine or tryptophan at its end. CDR3 DNA sequence: TGTGCCAGCAGCTTGGCCAAAAAAGGACAGGGAGGGTACAATGAGCAGTTCCTC. It specifies CASSLAKKGQGGYNEQFL. This chain connects TRBV5-4 to TRBJ2-7; D is possibly TRBD1 (8 bases). The J call may be wrong; the DNA end is better matched by TRBJ2-1. The germline gives CDR1 SGHNT, CDR2 YYREEE (reference sequence). The CDR3 consists of 18 residues.

This rearrangement joins TRBV10-3 to TRBJ2-7; maybe TRBD1 (7 bases). The CDR3 has 15 residues. Trimming left V 0 bases short and J 4 bases short, with 13 bases between. Germline CDR1 reads ENHRY; CDR2 reads SYGVKD. CDR3 loop: CAISESGRGRYEQYF. The DNA for the CDR3 is TGTGCCATCAGTGAGTCGGGCAGGGGGAGGTACGAGCAGTACTTC.

The genes are TRBV7-9 and TRBJ1-4; no firm D call. Between the trimmed V and J ends, which lost 0 bases and 7 bases, there was a span of 15 bases. From germline, CDR1 is SEHNR and CDR2 FQNEAQ (reference sequence). The length of the CDR3 is 16 residues. The CDR3 coding sequence is TGTGCCAGCAGCTTAGCGTGGGCGACGGATAGTGAAAAACTGTTTTTT. It specifies CASSLAWATDSEKLFF.

The gene calls are TRBV15 and TRBJ2-1, with 8 bases matching TRBD1. The length of the CDR3 is 15 residues. Germline lookup yields CDR1 LNHNV and CDR2 YYDKDF (reference sequence). The ends lost 0 bases at V and 7 bases at J; junction bases unmatched: 5. The CDR3 coding sequence is TGTGCCACCAGCAGAGAACGGACAGGGAGGAATGAGCAGTTCTTC. Its protein is CATSRERTGRNEQFF.

This clone has only a few counts. The chain uses TRBV6-1 and TRBJ1-4, with 9 bases matching TRBD1. CDR3 length: 15 residues. The germline V gene encodes CDR1 MNHNS and CDR2 SASEGT. With 6 bases clipped from V and 8 bases from J, the junction kept 10 bases outside the gene matches. CDR3 nucleotides: TGTGCCAGCAGCCGAACAGGGGGCGTGAGGGAAAAACTGTTTTTT. Translated: CASSRTGGVREKLFF.

The rearrangement uses TRBV30 and TRBJ1-4; 7 bases are shared with TRBD1. After removal of 8 bases from V and 8 bases from J, the junction contained 14 bases not matched to a gene. The length of the CDR3 is 14 residues. Looked up from germline, CDR1 is GTSNPN and CDR2 is SVGIG (reference sequence). The CDR3 nucleotides are TGTGCCACCCCCCGGCAGGGGGTGAGAGAAAAACTGTTTTTT. This sequence encodes CATPRQGVREKLFF.

The V and J genes are TRBV7-6 and TRBJ1-1; D unclear. Germline-derived CDR1 and CDR2 are SGHVS and FNYEAQ. Trimming stripped 3 bases from V and 1 base from J, with 9 bases between. The CDR3 is made up of 14 amino acids. CDR3 bases: TGTGCCAGCAGCTTGGGAGGGCAGAACACTGAAGCTTTCTTT. Encoded protein: CASSLGGQNTEAFF.

The chain combines TRBV6-4 with TRBJ1-1; 7 bases line up with TRBD1. The CDR3 is 14 residues long. Germline V gene data show CDR1 as MRHNA and CDR2 as SNTAGT. Losses at the gene ends were 6 bases for V and 0 bases for J; bases not matched to a gene: 4. The CDR3 bases are TGTGCCAGCAGATTAGACAGGGTGAACACTGAAGCTTTCTTT. Protein: CASRLDRVNTEAFF.